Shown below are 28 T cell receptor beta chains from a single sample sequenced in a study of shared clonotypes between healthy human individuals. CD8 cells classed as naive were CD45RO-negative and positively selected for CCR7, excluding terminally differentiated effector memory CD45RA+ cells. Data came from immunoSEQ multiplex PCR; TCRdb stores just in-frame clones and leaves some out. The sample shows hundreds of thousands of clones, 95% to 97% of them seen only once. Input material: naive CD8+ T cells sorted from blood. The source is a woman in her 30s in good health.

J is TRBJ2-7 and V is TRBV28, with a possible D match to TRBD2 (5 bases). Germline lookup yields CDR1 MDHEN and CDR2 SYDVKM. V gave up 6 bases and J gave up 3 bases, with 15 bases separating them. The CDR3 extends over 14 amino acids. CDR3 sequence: CASRAVGLVYEQYF. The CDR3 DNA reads TGTGCCAGCAGAGCGGTGGGCCTAGTCTACGAGCAGTACTTC.

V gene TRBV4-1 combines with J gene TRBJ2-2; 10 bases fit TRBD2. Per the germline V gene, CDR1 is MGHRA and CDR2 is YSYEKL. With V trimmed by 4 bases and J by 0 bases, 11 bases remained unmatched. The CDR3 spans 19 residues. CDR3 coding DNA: TGCGCCAGCAGCCCGCATAGCGGGAGGACACTTACGAACACCGGGGAGCTGTTTTTT. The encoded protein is CASSPHSGRTLTNTGELFF.

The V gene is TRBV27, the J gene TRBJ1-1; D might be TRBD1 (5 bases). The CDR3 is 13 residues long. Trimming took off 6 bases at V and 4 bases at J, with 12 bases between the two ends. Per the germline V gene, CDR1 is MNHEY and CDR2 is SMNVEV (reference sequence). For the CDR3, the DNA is TGTGCCAGCAGGGGGGTGGGGGGCACTGAAGCTTTCTTT. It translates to CASRGVGGTEAFF.

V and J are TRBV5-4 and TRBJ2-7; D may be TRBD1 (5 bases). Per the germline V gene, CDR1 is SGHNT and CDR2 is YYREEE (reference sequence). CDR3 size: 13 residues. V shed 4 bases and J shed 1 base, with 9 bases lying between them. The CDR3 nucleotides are TGTGCCAGCAGCCCGGACAATTCCTACGAGCAGTACTTC. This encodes CASSPDNSYEQYF.

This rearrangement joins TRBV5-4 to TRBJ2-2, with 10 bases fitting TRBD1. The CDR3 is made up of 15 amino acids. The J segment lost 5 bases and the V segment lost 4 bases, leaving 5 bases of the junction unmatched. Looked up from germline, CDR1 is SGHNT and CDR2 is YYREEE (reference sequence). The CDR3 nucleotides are TGTGCCAGCAGCCTGGACAGGGGGTTTACCGGGGAGCTGTTTTTT. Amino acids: CASSLDRGFTGELFF.

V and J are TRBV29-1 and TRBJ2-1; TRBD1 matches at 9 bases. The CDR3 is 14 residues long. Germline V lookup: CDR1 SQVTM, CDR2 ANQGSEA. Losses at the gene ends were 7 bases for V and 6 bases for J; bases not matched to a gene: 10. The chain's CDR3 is CSARDRDYFNEQFF. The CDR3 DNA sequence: TGCAGCGCCCGGGACAGGGATTACTTCAATGAGCAGTTCTTC.

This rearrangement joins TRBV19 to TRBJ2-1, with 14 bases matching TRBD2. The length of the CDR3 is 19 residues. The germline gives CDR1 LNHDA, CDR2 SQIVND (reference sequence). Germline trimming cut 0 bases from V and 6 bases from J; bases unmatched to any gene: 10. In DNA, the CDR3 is TGTGCCAGTAGTATAGATCGACTAGCGGGAGGGCGAGTGAGCAATGAGCAGTTCTTC. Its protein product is CASSIDRLAGGRVSNEQFF.

The CDR3 region has the DNA TGTGCCAGCAGCGTACAAGAAAACTATGGCTACACCTTC. Its protein is CASSVQENYGYTF. V usage is TRBV9 and J usage is TRBJ1-2; D remains ambiguous. CDR1 is SGDLS, CDR2 YYNGEE, per germline. The length of the CDR3 is 13 residues. V lost 1 base and J 2 bases, leaving 6 bases between the germline ends.

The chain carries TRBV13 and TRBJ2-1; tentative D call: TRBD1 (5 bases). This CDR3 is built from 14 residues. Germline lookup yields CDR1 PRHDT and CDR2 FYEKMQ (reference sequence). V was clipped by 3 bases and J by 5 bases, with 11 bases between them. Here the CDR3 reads CASSLELRDNEQFF. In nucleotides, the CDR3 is TGTGCCAGCAGCTTGGAACTCAGGGACAATGAGCAGTTCTTC. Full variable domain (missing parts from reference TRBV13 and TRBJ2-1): AAGVIQSPRHLIKEKRETATLKCYPIPRHDTVYWYQQGPGQDPQFLISFYEKMQSDKGSIPDRFSAQQFSDYHSELNMSSLELGDSALYFCASSLELRDNEQFFGPGTRLTVL.

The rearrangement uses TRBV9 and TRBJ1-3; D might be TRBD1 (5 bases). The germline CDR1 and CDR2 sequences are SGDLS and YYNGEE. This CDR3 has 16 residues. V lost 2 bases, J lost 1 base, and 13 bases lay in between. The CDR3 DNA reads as TGTGCCAGCAGCGTTCTTTCCGGGGCGTCTGGAAACACCATATATTTT. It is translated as CASSVLSGASGNTIYF.

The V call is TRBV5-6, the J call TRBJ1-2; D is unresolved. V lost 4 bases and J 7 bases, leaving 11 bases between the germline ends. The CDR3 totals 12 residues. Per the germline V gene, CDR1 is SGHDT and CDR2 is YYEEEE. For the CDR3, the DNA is TGTGCCAGCAGCCCTAATCTCGGTGGCTACACCTTC. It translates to CASSPNLGGYTF. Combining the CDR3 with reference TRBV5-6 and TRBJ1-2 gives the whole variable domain DAGVTQSPTHLIKTRGQQVTLRCSPKSGHDTVSWYQQALGQGPQFIFQYYEEEERQRGNFPDRFSGHQFPNYSSELNVNALLLGDSALYLCASSPNLGGYTFGSGTRLTVV.

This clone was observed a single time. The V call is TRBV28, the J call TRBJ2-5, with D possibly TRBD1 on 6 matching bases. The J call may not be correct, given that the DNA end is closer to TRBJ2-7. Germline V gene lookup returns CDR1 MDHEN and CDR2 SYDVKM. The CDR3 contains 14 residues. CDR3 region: CASSFLGQPYEQYF. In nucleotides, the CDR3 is TGTGCCAGCAGTTTTCTCGGACAGCCCTACGAGCAGTACTTC.

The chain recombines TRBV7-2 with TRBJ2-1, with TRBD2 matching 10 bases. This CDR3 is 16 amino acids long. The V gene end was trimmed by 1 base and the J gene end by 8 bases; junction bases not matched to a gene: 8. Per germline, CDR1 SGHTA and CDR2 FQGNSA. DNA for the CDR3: TGTGCCAGCAGCTTAGTTTGGGCTAGCGGGAGTTATGAGCAGTTCTTC. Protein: CASSLVWASGSYEQFF.

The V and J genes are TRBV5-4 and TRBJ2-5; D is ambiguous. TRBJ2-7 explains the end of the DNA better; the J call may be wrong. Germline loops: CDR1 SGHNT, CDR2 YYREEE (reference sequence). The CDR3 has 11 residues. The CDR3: CASSTDYEQYF. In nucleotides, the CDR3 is TGTGCCAGCAGCACCGACTACGAGCAGTACTTC.

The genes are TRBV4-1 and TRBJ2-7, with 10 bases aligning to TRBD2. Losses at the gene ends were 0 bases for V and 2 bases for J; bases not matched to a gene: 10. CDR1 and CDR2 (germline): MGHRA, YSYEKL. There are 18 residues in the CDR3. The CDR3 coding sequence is TGCGCCAGCAGCCAAGATAGTTATATAGCGGGAGGAACCTACGAGCAGTACTTC. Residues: CASSQDSYIAGGTYEQYF.

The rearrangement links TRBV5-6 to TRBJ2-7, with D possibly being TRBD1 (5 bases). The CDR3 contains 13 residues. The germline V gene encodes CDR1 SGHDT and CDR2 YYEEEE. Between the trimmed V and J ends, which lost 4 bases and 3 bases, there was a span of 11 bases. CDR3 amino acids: CASSPGADYEQYF. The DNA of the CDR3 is TGTGCCAGCAGCCCTGGGGCTGACTACGAGCAGTACTTC.

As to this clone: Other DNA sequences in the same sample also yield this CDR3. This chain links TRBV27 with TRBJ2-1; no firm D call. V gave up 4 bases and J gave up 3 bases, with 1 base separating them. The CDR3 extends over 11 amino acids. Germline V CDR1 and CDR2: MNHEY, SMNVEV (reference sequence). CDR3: CASSYYNEQFF. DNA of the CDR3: TGTGCCAGCAGTTACTACAATGAGCAGTTCTTC.

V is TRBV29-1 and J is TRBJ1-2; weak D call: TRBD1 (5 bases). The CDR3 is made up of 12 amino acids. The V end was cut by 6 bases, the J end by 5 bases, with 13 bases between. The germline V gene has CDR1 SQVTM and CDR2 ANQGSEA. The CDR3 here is CSVLTQEYGYTF. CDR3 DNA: TGCAGCGTCCTTACACAGGAGTATGGCTACACCTTC.

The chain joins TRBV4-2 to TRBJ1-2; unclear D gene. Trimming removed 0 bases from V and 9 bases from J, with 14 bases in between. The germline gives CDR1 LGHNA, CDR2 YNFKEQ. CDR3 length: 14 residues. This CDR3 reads CASSQDRADGRYTF. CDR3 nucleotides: TGTGCCAGCAGCCAAGATCGCGCCGACGGGCGCTACACCTTC.

The CDR3 is CASSSVIDTQYF. In DNA form, the CDR3 reads TGCGCCAGCAGCTCAGTGATAGATACGCAGTATTTT. V usage is TRBV4-1 and J usage is TRBJ2-3, with unresolved D. Germline CDR1 is MGHRA and CDR2 is YSYEKL. Trimming left V 5 bases short and J 5 bases short, with 8 bases between. The CDR3 extends over 12 amino acids.

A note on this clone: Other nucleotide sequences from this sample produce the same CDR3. The CDR3 loop is CASSALYEQYF. The CDR3, as DNA: TGTGCCAGCAGCGCTCTCTACGAGCAGTACTTC. V is TRBV9 and J is TRBJ2-7; D call uncertain. V was pared by 3 bases and J by 3 bases, with 4 bases between. CDR1 is SGDLS and CDR2 is YYNGEE in the germline V gene. This CDR3 contains 11 residues.

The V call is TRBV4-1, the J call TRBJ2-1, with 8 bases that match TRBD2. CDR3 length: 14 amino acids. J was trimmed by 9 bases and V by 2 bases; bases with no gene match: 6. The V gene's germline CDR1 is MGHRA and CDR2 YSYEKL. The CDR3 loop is CASSQQREFTEQFF. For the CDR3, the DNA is TGCGCCAGCAGCCAACAGCGGGAGTTTACTGAGCAGTTCTTC.

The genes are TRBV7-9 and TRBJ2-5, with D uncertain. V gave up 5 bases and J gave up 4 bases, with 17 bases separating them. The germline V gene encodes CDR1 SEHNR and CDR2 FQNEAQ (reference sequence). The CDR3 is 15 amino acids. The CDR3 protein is CASSTSVWQRETQYF. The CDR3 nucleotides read TGTGCCAGCAGCACGAGCGTGTGGCAAAGAGAGACCCAGTACTTC.

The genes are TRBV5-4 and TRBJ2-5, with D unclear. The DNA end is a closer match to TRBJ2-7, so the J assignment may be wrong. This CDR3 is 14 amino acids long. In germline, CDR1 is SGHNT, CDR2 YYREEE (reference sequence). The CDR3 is CASSRQSIGYEQYF. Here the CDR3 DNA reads TGTGCCAGCAGCAGACAAAGTATTGGGTACGAGCAGTACTTC.

CDR3 sequence reads: CASSLSLGSGPADTQYF. DNA for the CDR3: TGTGCCAGTAGCCTCAGTCTGGGTAGCGGCCCCGCGGATACGCAGTATTTT. The rearrangement uses TRBV19 and TRBJ2-3; possibly TRBD2 for D (6 bases). With 6 bases removed from V and 6 bases from J, the gap between germline ends came to 25 bases. CDR3 length equals 17 residues. Germline values: CDR1 LNHDA, CDR2 SQIVND (reference sequence). The complete variable domain, with remaining parts taken from reference TRBV19 and TRBJ2-3, reads DGGITQSPKYLFRKEGQNVTLSCEQNLNHDAMYWYRQDPGQGLRLIYYSQIVNDFQKGDIAEGYSVSREKKESFPLTVTSAQKNPTAFYLCASSLSLGSGPADTQYFGPGTRLTVL.

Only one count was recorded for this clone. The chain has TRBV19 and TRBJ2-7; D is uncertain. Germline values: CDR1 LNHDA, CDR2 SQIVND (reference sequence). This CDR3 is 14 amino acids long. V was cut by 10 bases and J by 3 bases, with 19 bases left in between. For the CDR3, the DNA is TGTGCCACCAGATCGCAGGACCAGCACTACGAGCAGTACTTC. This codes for CATRSQDQHYEQYF. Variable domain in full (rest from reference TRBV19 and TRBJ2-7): DGGITQSPKYLFRKEGQNVTLSCEQNLNHDAMYWYRQDPGQGLRLIYYSQIVNDFQKGDIAEGYSVSREKKESFPLTVTSAQKNPTAFYLCATRSQDQHYEQYFGPGTRLTVT.

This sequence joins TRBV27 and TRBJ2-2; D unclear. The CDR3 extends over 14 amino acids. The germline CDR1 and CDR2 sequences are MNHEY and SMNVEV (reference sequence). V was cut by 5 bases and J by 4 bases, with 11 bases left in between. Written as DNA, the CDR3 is TGTGCCAGCAGTCCCCTCTTTCGCACCGGGGAGCTGTTTTTT. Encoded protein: CASSPLFRTGELFF.

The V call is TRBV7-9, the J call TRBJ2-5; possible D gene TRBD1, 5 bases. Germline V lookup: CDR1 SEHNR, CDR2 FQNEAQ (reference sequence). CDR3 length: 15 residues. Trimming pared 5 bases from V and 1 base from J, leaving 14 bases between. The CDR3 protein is CASSPPLTVQETQYF. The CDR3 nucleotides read TGTGCCAGCAGCCCCCCCTTGACAGTCCAAGAGACCCAGTACTTC.